Listed here is a single TCR beta chain. This specimen belongs to a study of blood T cell repertoires in COVID-19. Whole-study context: From T cells, B-cell-depleted T cells, or PBMCs came the material, which was cDNA or gDNA.

Profiling relied on immunoSEQ multiplex PCR, and the TCRdb table lists in-frame clones only, not all of them. Of over 200,000 clones in the sample, 81% were seen once. The germline gives CDR1 MNHNY, CDR2 SVGAGI (reference sequence). This CDR3 contains 15 residues. The J segment lost 2 bases and the V segment lost 6 bases, leaving 6 bases of the junction unmatched. Sample: peripheral blood. This clonotype was sampled from a woman over 75 with acute or convalescent COVID-19. The chain uses TRBV6-6 and TRBJ1-2; 10 bases fit TRBD1. The CDR3 reads CASRMGQGMNYGYTF. As DNA, the CDR3 is TGTGCCAGCAGAATGGGACAGGGGATGAACTATGGCTACACCTTC.